A single sample gave rise to the 23 T cell receptor beta chains below, sequenced in a study of cytomegalovirus exposure and HLA in healthy donors. In the PCR, 60 Vbeta and 13 Jbeta primers were used. The repertoire was sequenced with immunoSEQ multiplex PCR; TCRdb's copy has only in-frame clones and lacks some. The table lists over 90,000 clones, 70% to 90% of them singletons. Sequencing used PBMCs. These receptors all come from a man aged 40-50 years in good health and CMV-seronegative.

This rearrangement joins TRBV6-1 to TRBJ2-1; 8 bases align to TRBD1. The V segment lost 3 bases and the J segment 3 bases; nucleotides outside the gene matches: 4. The CDR3 is made up of 15 amino acids. The germline V gene has CDR1 MNHNS and CDR2 SASEGT. CDR3: CASSDDRGVYNEQFF. In DNA form, the CDR3 reads TGTGCCAGCAGTGATGACAGGGGAGTCTACAATGAGCAGTTCTTC.

This chain links TRBV11-2 with TRBJ2-1; 11 bases align to TRBD1. This CDR3 has 17 amino acids. The trim removed 0 bases at V and 2 bases at J, leaving 3 bases unmatched. Germline CDR1 is SGHAT and CDR2 is FQNNGV. CDR3 DNA: TGTGCCAGCAGCTTAGATAGGGACAGGGGGACCTACAATGAGCAGTTCTTC. Its translation is CASSLDRDRGTYNEQFF. The full variable domain, rest sourced from reference TRBV11-2 and TRBJ2-1, is EAGVAQSPRYKIIEKRQSVAFWCNPISGHATLYWYQQILGQGPKLLIQFQNNGVVDDSQLPKDRFSAERLKGVDSTLKIQPAKLEDSAVYLCASSLDRDRGTYNEQFFGPGTRLTVL.

The rearrangement uses TRBV6-6 and TRBJ1-2, with unresolved D. With 5 bases removed from V and 10 bases from J, the gap between germline ends came to 14 bases. This CDR3 is 12 amino acids long. Germline V lookup: CDR1 MNHNY, CDR2 SVGAGI (reference sequence). For the CDR3, the DNA is TGTGCCAGCAGTGTCCAACAGAGTCCCTACACCTTC. Its protein is CASSVQQSPYTF.

This rearrangement joins TRBV14 to TRBJ2-7, with 9 positions matching TRBD1. Germline V gene sequence: CDR1 SGHDN, CDR2 FVKESK. The CDR3 consists of 16 residues. After removal of 0 bases from V and 2 bases from J, the junction contained 5 bases not matched to a gene. The CDR3: CASSQDPWTGAYEQYF. The CDR3 nucleotides are TGTGCCAGCAGCCAAGACCCATGGACAGGGGCCTACGAGCAGTACTTC.

This clone came up once. The rearrangement links TRBV7-6 to TRBJ2-1, with D possibly being TRBD2 (6 bases). The V gene lost 5 bases and the J gene lost 4 bases, with 18 bases spanning the gap. This CDR3 has 16 residues. Germline V gene lookup returns CDR1 SGHVS and CDR2 FNYEAQ. DNA of the CDR3: TGTGCCAGCAGCCGCCCCCCTGGCGGGGTATACAATGAGCAGTTCTTC. Amino acid sequence: CASSRPPGGVYNEQFF.

The rearrangement joins TRBV15 to TRBJ1-5; 8 bases are shared with TRBD1. The length of the CDR3 is 15 residues. The trim removed 3 bases at V and 6 bases at J, leaving 7 bases unmatched. Germline assignment: CDR1 LNHNV and CDR2 YYDKDF (reference sequence). CDR3 residues: CATSSDRGSGQPQHF. DNA of the CDR3: TGTGCCACCAGCAGTGACAGGGGAAGCGGTCAGCCCCAGCATTTT.

This chain uses TRBV5-4 with TRBJ2-7, with D hard to call. V was shortened by 4 bases and J by 1 base, with 12 bases between the two germline ends. CDR3 length equals 14 residues. Germline CDR1 and CDR2: SGHNT and YYREEE (reference sequence). The CDR3: CASSPTGPSYEQYF. Here the CDR3 DNA reads TGTGCCAGCAGCCCCACGGGTCCTTCCTACGAGCAGTACTTC.

This chain uses TRBV6-9 with TRBJ2-2; 10 positions match TRBD2. The CDR3 contains 16 residues. Germline CDR1 MNHGY, CDR2 SVAAGI. V shed 2 bases, J shed 4 bases, and the junction held 4 bases outside the gene matches. The CDR3 spells CASSYRAGGTTGELFF. CDR3 DNA sequence: TGTGCCAGCAGTTATCGAGCGGGGGGGACCACCGGGGAGCTGTTTTTT.

As for this clone: At one end, the junction sequence differs from germline, possibly due to a read error. This chain uses TRBV11-2 with TRBJ2-5; the match to TRBD1 covers 7 bases. Per the germline V gene, CDR1 is SGHAT and CDR2 is FQNNGV. The CDR3 runs to 13 residues. DNA of the CDR3: TGTGCCAGCAGCTTGGGGACAGAAGAGGCCCAGTACTTC. Its protein product is CASSLGTEEAQYF.

The chain employs TRBV2 and TRBJ1-5; a possible D gene is TRBD1 (6 bases). The germline gives CDR1 SNHLY, CDR2 FYNNEI. The CDR3 loop spans 14 amino acids. V lost 2 bases, J lost 6 bases, and 11 bases lay in between. Written as DNA, the CDR3 is TGTGCCAGCAGTGAACAGGGACAAGTTCAGCCCCAGCATTTT. Amino acid sequence: CASSEQGQVQPQHF. Combining the CDR3 with reference TRBV2 and TRBJ1-5 gives the whole variable domain EPEVTQTPSHQVTQMGQEVILRCVPISNHLYFYWYRQILGQKVEFLVSFYNNEISEKSEIFDDQFSVERPDGSNFTLKIRSTKLEDSAMYFCASSEQGQVQPQHFGDGTRLSIL.

J is TRBJ1-2 and V is TRBV5-1, with D hard to call. Germline CDR1 and CDR2: SGHRS and YFSETQ. Between the trimmed V and J ends, which lost 0 bases and 6 bases, there was a span of 12 bases. This CDR3 has 14 residues. This CDR3 is CASSLALGGNGYTF. CDR3 nucleotide sequence: TGCGCCAGCAGCTTGGCCCTGGGAGGTAATGGCTACACCTTC. Variable domain in full (rest from reference TRBV5-1 and TRBJ1-2): KAGVTQTPRYLIKTRGQQVTLSCSPISGHRSVSWYQQTPGQGLQFLFEYFSETQRNKGNFPGRFSGRQFSNSRSEMNVSTLELGDSALYLCASSLALGGNGYTFGSGTRLTVV.

The chain has TRBV5-1 and TRBJ2-1; 8 nucleotides agree with TRBD2. The CDR3 runs to 16 residues. V was clipped by 3 bases and J by 8 bases; unmatched bases: 13. Germline CDR1 and CDR2: SGHRS and YFSETQ. CDR3 DNA: TGCGCCAGCAGCTGGACCCTTCAGGGGCGGGGGGATGAGCAGTTCTTC. Amino acid sequence: CASSWTLQGRGDEQFF.

This clone is a singleton in its sample. The rearrangement joins TRBV6-7 to TRBJ2-7, with D possibly being TRBD1 (8 bases). TRBV6-7 is treated as an ORF (open reading frame) with a function not yet certain. Trimming stripped 8 bases from V and 9 bases from J, with 17 bases between. This CDR3 comprises 12 residues. The CDR3 reads CASHKDREGQYF. CDR3 in DNA: TGTGCCAGCCATAAGGACAGGGAGGGGCAGTACTTC.

This clone came up a few times. V gene TRBV7-3 combines with J gene TRBJ1-6; no definite D call. The CDR3 runs to 13 residues. CDR1 SGHTA and CDR2 FQGTGA come from the germline V gene. V was cut by 1 base and J by 8 bases, with 6 bases left in between. DNA of the CDR3: TGTGCCAGCAGCTTAAACTTGGATTCACCCCTCCACTTT. This translates into CASSLNLDSPLHF.

The rearrangement uses TRBV13 and TRBJ2-2; 7 positions match TRBD2. The V segment lost 5 bases and the J segment 6 bases; nucleotides outside the gene matches: 9. The germline V gene encodes CDR1 PRHDT and CDR2 FYEKMQ (reference sequence). CDR3 length equals 15 residues. DNA of the CDR3: TGTGCCAGCAGCCTCGGACTAGAAGCCGCCGGGGAGCTGTTTTTT. As protein: CASSLGLEAAGELFF.

The chain carries TRBV5-1 and TRBJ2-5; the D is unclear. V lost 1 base and J lost 0, with 7 bases in between. The length of the CDR3 is 14 residues. Germline lookup yields CDR1 SGHRS and CDR2 YFSETQ. Here the CDR3 reads CASSLIPYQETQYF. Written as DNA, the CDR3 is TGCGCCAGCAGCTTGATCCCCTACCAAGAGACCCAGTACTTC.

The genes are TRBV6-5 and TRBJ1-1; 7 bases line up with TRBD1. The germline V gene has CDR1 MNHEY and CDR2 SVGAGI. V dropped 0 bases and J dropped 7; count of bases not matched to a gene: 5. The CDR3 covers 14 residues. The CDR3 region is CASSYSDRRSEAFF. The CDR3 coding sequence is TGTGCCAGCAGTTACTCGGACAGGCGAAGTGAAGCTTTCTTT.

J is TRBJ1-5 and V is TRBV12-5; maybe TRBD1 (5 bases). CDR1 and CDR2 (germline): LGHNT, FRNRAP. There are 19 residues in the CDR3. V gave up 1 base and J gave up 2 bases, with 21 bases separating them. This CDR3 is CASGLAWDPGGSGNQPQHF. The CDR3 DNA reads as TGTGCTAGTGGTTTGGCCTGGGACCCCGGCGGGAGTGGCAATCAGCCCCAGCATTTT.

This chain joins TRBV30 and TRBJ1-6, with D perhaps TRBD1 (6 bases). The germline gives CDR1 GTSNPN, CDR2 SVGIG (reference sequence). V gave up 4 bases and J gave up 5 bases, with 15 bases separating them. CDR3 length: 15 residues. The CDR3 DNA follows: TGTGCCTGGACCCCCCCGGACAGTGATAATTCACCCCTCCACTTT. Residues: CAWTPPDSDNSPLHF.

The genes are TRBV10-1 and TRBJ2-1, with 7 bases fitting TRBD1. Germline CDR1 and CDR2: WNHNN and SYGVQD (reference sequence). The CDR3 is 13 amino acids. With 6 bases clipped from V and 4 bases from J, the junction kept 3 bases outside the gene matches. The CDR3 protein is CASSRGIYNEQFF. The CDR3 nucleotides are TGCGCCAGCAGCAGGGGGATTTACAATGAGCAGTTCTTC.

A note on this clone: The sample holds other DNA sequences that translate to the same CDR3. The chain couples TRBV19 to TRBJ2-2; perhaps TRBD2 as D (6 bases). CDR1 and CDR2 (germline): LNHDA, SQIVND (reference sequence). With 7 bases removed from V and 5 bases from J, the gap between germline ends came to 17 bases. This CDR3 region has 15 residues. Here the CDR3 DNA reads TGTGCCAGTACCCAAGGGACGGGGGTTACCGGGGAGCTGTTTTTT. The encoded protein is CASTQGTGVTGELFF.

The rearrangement uses TRBV3-2 and TRBJ2-5; the D call of TRBD2 is as the table states it, not checked on the DNA. TRBV3-2 is reported as a pseudogene. This CDR3 is built from 8 residues. The CDR3 reads CAWEAQYF. The DNA for the CDR3 is TGTGCCTGGGAGGCCCAGTACTTC.

The chain uses TRBV10-3 and TRBJ1-1, with D possibly being TRBD1 (5 bases). Germline CDR1 reads ENHRY; CDR2 reads SYGVKD. This CDR3 region has 13 residues. The V and J ends lost 4 bases and 1 base respectively, with 7 bases between them. The CDR3 DNA reads TGTGCCATCAGTGCTCAGGGGAACACTGAAGCTTTCTTT. Encoded protein: CAISAQGNTEAFF.